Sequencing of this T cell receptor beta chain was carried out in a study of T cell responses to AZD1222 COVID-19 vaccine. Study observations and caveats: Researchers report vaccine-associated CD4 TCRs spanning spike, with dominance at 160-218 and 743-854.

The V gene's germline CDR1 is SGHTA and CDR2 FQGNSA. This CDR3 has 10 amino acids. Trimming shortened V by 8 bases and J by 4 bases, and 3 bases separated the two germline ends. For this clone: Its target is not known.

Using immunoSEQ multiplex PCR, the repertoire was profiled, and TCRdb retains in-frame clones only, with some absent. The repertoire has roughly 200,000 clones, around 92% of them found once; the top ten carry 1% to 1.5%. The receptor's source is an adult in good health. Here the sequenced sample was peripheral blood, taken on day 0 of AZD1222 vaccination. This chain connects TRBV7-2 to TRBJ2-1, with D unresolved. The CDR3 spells CASGYNEQFF. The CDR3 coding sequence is TGTGCCAGCGGATACAATGAGCAGTTCTTC.